The rows below give T cell receptor beta chains drawn from one sample of a study of blood T cell repertoires in COVID-19. Method: immunoSEQ multiplex PCR; TCRdb's copy keeps in-frame clones and lacks some. Among under 75,000 clones listed, roughly 84% were seen once. Sequencing was carried out using peripheral blood. These receptors were obtained from a woman aged 70-85 years with acute or convalescent COVID-19. Each CDR3 is given without its conserved first and last residue. Not every row has a clone size; where given, it reads once, few, many or a size class.

V	J	size	CDR3
TRBV19	TRBJ1-4	.	ASTEREGTGEKLF
TRBV18	TRBJ2-7	.	ASSELTEQY
TRBV10-2	TRBJ1-4	.	ASSDPDSMGGYNEKLF
TRBV6-5	TRBJ1-5	.	ASSRGGGNQPQH
TRBV3-1/TRBV3-2	TRBJ1-5	once	AITPIRQGAVQPQH
TRBV19	TRBJ1-2	.	ASSIYPGEDGYT
TRBV29-1	TRBJ2-5	.	SAGPTLVDQETQY
TRBV5-4	TRBJ2-1	.	ASSPDRGRDEQF
TRBV5-6	TRBJ2-1	.	ASSGGTSGGRYEQF
TRBV7-2	TRBJ1-5	few	ASSLEMGRGYNQPQH
TRBV11-1	TRBJ1-1	.	ASRPRDRGRTEAF
TRBV4-1	TRBJ2-3	.	ASSPRTDTQY
TRBV6-2/TRBV6-3	TRBJ1-2	.	ASSYGGAVRGYT
TRBV5-1	TRBJ1-6	.	ASSDGTGNSPLH
TRBV19	TRBJ1-2	few	ASSTQGDLYGYT
TRBV7-9	TRBJ1-1	few	ASSFLGSNTEAF
TRBV18	TRBJ2-1	once	ASSPRSGDEQF
TRBV1	TRBJ1-5	.	TSSPGNPNQPQH
TRBV7-9	TRBJ1-2	.	ASRPGQGGEGYT
TRBV5-6	TRBJ2-7	.	ASSGGHWPYEQY
TRBV5-1	TRBJ1-4	.	ASSTGMATNEKLF
TRBV15	TRBJ1-3	.	ATSAQGGVSGNTIY
TRBV18	TRBJ2-2	.	ASSSGTGNAGELF
TRBV5-1	TRBJ1-4	.	ASSLQGHATNEKLF
TRBV18	TRBJ1-5	.	ASSQTANQPQH
TRBV11-2	TRBJ1-2	.	ASSAGAGYT
TRBV7-2	TRBJ1-2	.	ASSFRRGGGYT
TRBV4-2	TRBJ2-2	.	ASSQDRSRDTGELF
TRBV11-3	TRBJ2-5	.	ASSSFRRQETQY
TRBV29-1	TRBJ2-2	once	SGRTQWGQGVWELF
TRBV2	TRBJ2-1	once	ATSRDSYSYNEQF
TRBV2	TRBJ1-1	.	ASMGQATEAF
TRBV29-1	TRBJ1-3	.	SVGVAQDGNTIY
TRBV29-1	TRBJ2-5	few	SVGGGTQY
TRBV5-6	TRBJ1-1	.	ASSLVGGLLGTEAF